The rows below give T cell receptor beta chains drawn from one sample of a study of identical twins. MiXCR, applied by TCRdb to the 5' RACE reads, yields one record per CDR3 protein. The sample consists of approximately 690,000 distinct CDR3 sequences, roughly 6% of them appearing once. Sequenced material: naive T cells sorted from blood. The receptors stem from a man aged 18 to 29 in good health. Both conserved end residues are part of each CDR3. D genes are given only for firm matches. The size entry is marked missing in some rows and otherwise reads once, few, many or a size class.

j_call clone_size d_call v_call cdr3_nt cdr3_aa
TRBJ1-2 many TRBD1 TRBV7-9 TGTGCCAGCAGCCTGGGACAGTACTATGGCTACACCTTC CASSLGQYYGYTF
TRBJ2-3 . . TRBV12-5 TGTGCTAGTGGTTTGACCTCCTACGCCGCTAGCACAGATACGCAGTATTTT CASGLTSYAASTDTQYF
TRBJ2-1 many TRBD2 TRBV2 TGTGCCAGCAGCCCCGGGACTAGCGTCTTCGATGAGCAGTTCTTC CASSPGTSVFDEQFF
TRBJ2-1 few . TRBV5-5 TGTGCCAGCAGCTTGGGGTCTGGGACACACAATGAGCAGTTCTTC CASSLGSGTHNEQFF
TRBJ2-3 . TRBD1 TRBV5-1 TGCGCCAGCAGCTTGGGTGGGACAGATCCCGATACGCAGTATTTT CASSLGGTDPDTQYF
TRBJ1-2 many TRBD1 TRBV5-1 TGCGCCAGCAGTCAGACAGGGGCGTGGGGCTACACCTTC CASSQTGAWGYTF
TRBJ2-7 many . TRBV9 TGTGCCAGCAGCGTACGGGGTGGTTACGAGCAGTACTTC CASSVRGGYEQYF
TRBJ2-1 many . TRBV10-3 TGTGCCATCACTGCACACAATGAGCAGTTCTTC CAITAHNEQFF
TRBJ1-1 many . TRBV12-3/TRBV12-4 TGTGCCAGCATCCCGGGACTGATAAACACTGAAGCTTTCTTT CASIPGLINTEAFF
TRBJ2-1 . . TRBV28 TGTGCCAGCAGTGATGCTCCCGGGACGATATACAATGAGCAGTTCTTC CASSDAPGTIYNEQFF
TRBJ2-4 many . TRBV9 TGTGCCAGCAGCGTAGAGGCAGCTCGGAACATTCAGTACTTC CASSVEAARNIQYF
TRBJ1-2 few TRBD1 TRBV7-3 TGTGCCAGCAGCTTAACCGGACAGGACTTGATGCACACCTTC CASSLTGQDLMHTF
TRBJ2-1 many TRBD2 TRBV5-5 TGTGCCAGCAGCTTACCTAGCGGGGCGAATGAGCAGTTCTTC CASSLPSGANEQFF
TRBJ2-1 many . TRBV2 TGTGCCAGCAGTGAAGGGGCTAGGACTAACCGCCCCGTGGATGAGCAGTTCTTC CASSEGARTNRPVDEQFF
TRBJ2-3 many . TRBV28 TGTGCCAGCAGCACGCAACAGGGAGATACGCAGTATTTT CASSTQQGDTQYF
TRBJ1-5 many TRBD1 TRBV24-1 TGTGCCACCAGTGATAGGACAGGGGGCCAGCCCCAGCATTTT CATSDRTGGQPQHF
TRBJ2-1 many . TRBV5-1 TGCGCCAGCAGCAAGGAGGGGGCCGGCAAACAGTTCTTC CASSKEGAGKQFF
TRBJ2-2 . . TRBV7-8 TGTGCCAGCAGCTTAATATCGGACACCGGGGAGCTGTTTTTT CASSLISDTGELFF
TRBJ2-7 many . TRBV10-3 TGTGCCATCAGTGAGTCGACGGGTTCCTACGAGCAGTACTTC CAISESTGSYEQYF
TRBJ2-2 . TRBD2 TRBV28 TGTGCCAGCAGTCCTCGAGCGGGAGGGCCGTTCGGGGAGCTGTTTTTT CASSPRAGGPFGELFF
TRBJ2-5 . . TRBV19 TGTGCCAGTAGTAAGTCTTCGCCCGTAAAAGAGACCCAGTACTTC CASSKSSPVKETQYF
TRBJ2-3 . . TRBV15 TGTGCCACCAGCAGGGGGATCAACGCAGATACGCAGTATTTT CATSRGINADTQYF
TRBJ2-5 . . TRBV12-5 TGTGCTAGTGGTTTGGTACTTGGGTCCCAAGAGACCCAGTACTTC CASGLVLGSQETQYF
TRBJ2-7 . TRBD1 TRBV28 TGTGCCACCCAGTCCGGGACAGGGGCCTACGAGCAGTACTTC CATQSGTGAYEQYF
TRBJ2-1 many . TRBV29-1 TGCAGCGTTTACAGGGTCGGGGAGCAGTTCTTC CSVYRVGEQFF
TRBJ2-7 many TRBD1 TRBV29-1 TGCAGCGTCGTCCGGACAGGTGGCGAGCAGTACTTC CSVVRTGGEQYF
TRBJ1-5 . TRBD1 TRBV10-3 TGTGCCATCAGCTCCCGAGGGGGCAAGGGCACTCAGCCCCAGCATTTT CAISSRGGKGTQPQHF
TRBJ2-5 . . TRBV6-1 TGTGCCAGCAGAAGATTAGAACAAGAGACCCAGTACTTC CASRRLEQETQYF
TRBJ1-2 few . TRBV19 TGTGCCAGTAGTCCCACGACGTCGTATGGCTACACCTTC CASSPTTSYGYTF
TRBJ2-1 few TRBD2 TRBV27 TGTGCCACAGCGGGAGCCTACAATGAGCAGTTCTTC CATAGAYNEQFF
TRBJ2-2 few TRBD2 TRBV7-3 TGTGCCAGCAGTGGGGTAGCGGGAGGCAACACCGGGGAGCTGTTTTTT CASSGVAGGNTGELFF
TRBJ2-4 many . TRBV29-1 TGCAGCGTTGAAGAAGTAAACATTCAGTACTTC CSVEEVNIQYF
TRBJ2-2 few . TRBV21-1 TGTGCCAGCAGCCGACAAGCGGGAGGGAACACCGGGGAGCTGTTTTTT CASSRQAGGNTGELFF
TRBJ2-2 . TRBD2 TRBV7-3 TGTGCCAGCAGCCCCGGACTAGCGGGAGCGCCAAGGGAGCTGTTTTTT CASSPGLAGAPRELFF
TRBJ2-5 many TRBD2 TRBV29-1 TGCAGCGTTGTCCGACTAGCGGAGAGCCAAGAGACCCAGTACTTC CSVVRLAESQETQYF
TRBJ2-4 many TRBD2 TRBV11-1 TGTGCCAGCAGCCCCGGGACTAGCGGGAGATTAGGGTGGAACATTCAGTACTTC CASSPGTSGRLGWNIQYF
TRBJ2-3 few TRBD2 TRBV27 TGTGCCAGCCAGAGTCTGGCAGCGGGACTCACAGATACGCAGTATTTT CASQSLAAGLTDTQYF
TRBJ2-1 . TRBD2 TRBV9 TGTGCCAGCAGCGTAGCCAGCGGGAGGGCCGAGGAGCAGTTCTTC CASSVASGRAEEQFF
TRBJ2-3 . . TRBV11-2 TGTGCCAGCAGCTTAGGGGTACAGTCTCCAGATACGCAGTATTTT CASSLGVQSPDTQYF
TRBJ2-1 many . TRBV12-3/TRBV12-4 TGTGCCAGCACCCTCGACTCTGACAATGAGCAGTTCTTC CASTLDSDNEQFF
TRBJ1-1 many . TRBV29-1 TGCAGCGCCGACGGGGGTAGGGGCACTGAAGCTTTCTTT CSADGGRGTEAFF
TRBJ2-7 many . TRBV5-1 TGCGCCAGCAGCTTCCAAGACGAGCAGTACTTC CASSFQDEQYF
TRBJ2-1 . TRBD2 TRBV7-2 TGTGCCAGCAGCTTATCGGCTAGCGGGAGGCCCATATACAATGAGCAGTTCTTC CASSLSASGRPIYNEQFF
TRBJ1-6 many . TRBV12-3/TRBV12-4 TGTGCCAGCAGCTCCCTATTGGCGGCGTCACCCCTCCACTTT CASSSLLAASPLHF
TRBJ1-2 . . TRBV5-1 TGCGCCAGCAGCTTAAGGTTCGGACAAGACTATGGCTACACCTTC CASSLRFGQDYGYTF
TRBJ2-1 . . TRBV7-9 TGTGCCAGCAGCTTAATCCAAGGGACTGAGTTCTTC CASSLIQGTEFF
TRBJ2-3 . . TRBV25-1 TGTGCCAGCAGTGAATTTGAGGAGACAGATACGCAGTATTTT CASSEFEETDTQYF
TRBJ2-3 few . TRBV28 TGTGCCAGCAGTTTAAAGGCGACAGATACGCAGTATTTT CASSLKATDTQYF